The clone carrying this TCR beta chain was observed a few times. At one boundary the junction diverges from the germline segment, which might be a read error. Researchers isolated at least 6.5 million PBMCs per sample. Germline CDR1 is SSHAT and CDR2 is FNYEAQ (reference sequence). The CDR3 runs 12 residues. These data are taken from a study of blood T cells in healthy people across ages. Study-wide background: Researchers report that template switching captured about one barcoded beta molecule per two T cells.

Primers used in a second PCR of about 7 to 12 cycles were a sample-barcoded 5' primer and a J-beta primer mix. MiXCR was run by TCRdb on the 5' RACE reads, yielding one entry per CDR3 protein. The sample includes fewer than 750,000 distinct CDR3 sequences, over 40% of them seen just once. Material for sequencing was blood. This receptor was taken from a woman of 80 years or more in good health. The chain combines TRBV7-7 with TRBJ2-2; D is possibly TRBD1 (5 bases). This chain's CDR3 is CASTLTAGELFF. For the CDR3, the DNA is TGTGCTAGCACCTTGACAGCCGGGGAGCTGTTTTTT.